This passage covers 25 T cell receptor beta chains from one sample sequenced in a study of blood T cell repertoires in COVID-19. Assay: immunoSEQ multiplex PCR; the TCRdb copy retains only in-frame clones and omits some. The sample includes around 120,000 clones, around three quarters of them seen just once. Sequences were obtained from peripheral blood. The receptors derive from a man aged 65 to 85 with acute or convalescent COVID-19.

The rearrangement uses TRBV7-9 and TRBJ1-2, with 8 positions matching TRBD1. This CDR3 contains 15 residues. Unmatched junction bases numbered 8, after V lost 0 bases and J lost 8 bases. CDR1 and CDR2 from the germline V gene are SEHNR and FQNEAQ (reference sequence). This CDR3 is CASSLAARTGSGYTF. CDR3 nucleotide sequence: TGTGCCAGCAGCTTAGCCGCCAGGACAGGGTCCGGCTACACCTTC.

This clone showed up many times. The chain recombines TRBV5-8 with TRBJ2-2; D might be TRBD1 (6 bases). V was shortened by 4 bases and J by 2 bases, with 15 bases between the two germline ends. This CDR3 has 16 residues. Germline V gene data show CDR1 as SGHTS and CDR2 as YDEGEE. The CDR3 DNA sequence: TGTGCCAGCAGCGTAGAAGGGGGATACAACACCGGGGAGCTGTTTTTT. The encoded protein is CASSVEGGYNTGELFF.

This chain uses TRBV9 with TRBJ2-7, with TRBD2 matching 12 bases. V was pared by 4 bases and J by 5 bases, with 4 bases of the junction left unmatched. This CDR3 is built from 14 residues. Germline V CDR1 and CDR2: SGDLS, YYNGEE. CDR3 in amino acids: CASSRTSGNDEQYF. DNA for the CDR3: TGTGCCAGCAGCCGGACTAGCGGGAACGACGAGCAGTACTTC.

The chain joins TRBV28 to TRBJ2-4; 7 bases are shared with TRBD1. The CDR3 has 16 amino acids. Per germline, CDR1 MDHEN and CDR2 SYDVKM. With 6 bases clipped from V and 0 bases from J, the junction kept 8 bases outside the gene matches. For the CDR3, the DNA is TGTGCCAGCAGACTCGGGACAGTCAAAGCCAAAAACATTCAGTACTTC. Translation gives CASRLGTVKAKNIQYF.

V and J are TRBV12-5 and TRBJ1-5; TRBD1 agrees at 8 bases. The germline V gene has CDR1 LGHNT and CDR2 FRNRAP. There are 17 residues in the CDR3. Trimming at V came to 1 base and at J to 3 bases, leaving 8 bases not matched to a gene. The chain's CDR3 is CASGLGPGGFNNQPQHF. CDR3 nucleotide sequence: TGTGCTAGTGGTTTGGGCCCAGGGGGCTTCAACAATCAGCCCCAGCATTTT.

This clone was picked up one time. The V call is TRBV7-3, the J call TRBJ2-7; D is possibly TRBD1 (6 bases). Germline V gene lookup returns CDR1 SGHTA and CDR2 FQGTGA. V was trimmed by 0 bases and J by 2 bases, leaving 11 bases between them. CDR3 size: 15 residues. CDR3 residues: CASSLTGQPPYEQYF. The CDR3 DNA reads TGTGCCAGCAGCTTAACTGGACAGCCTCCCTACGAGCAGTACTTC.

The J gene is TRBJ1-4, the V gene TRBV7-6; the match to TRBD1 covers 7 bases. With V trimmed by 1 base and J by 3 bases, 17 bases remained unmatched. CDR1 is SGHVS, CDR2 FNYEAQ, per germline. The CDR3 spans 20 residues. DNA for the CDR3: TGTGCCAGCAGCTTAGATCAGGGCGGGGTGGACAGGACTGCTAATGAAAAACTGTTTTTT. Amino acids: CASSLDQGGVDRTANEKLFF.

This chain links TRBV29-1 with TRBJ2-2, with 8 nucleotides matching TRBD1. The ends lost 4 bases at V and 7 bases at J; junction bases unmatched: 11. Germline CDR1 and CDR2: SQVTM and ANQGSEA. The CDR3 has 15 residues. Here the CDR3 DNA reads TGCAGCGTTGGCGGGCCGACAGGGGCTGGCGGGGAGCTGTTTTTT. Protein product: CSVGGPTGAGGELFF.

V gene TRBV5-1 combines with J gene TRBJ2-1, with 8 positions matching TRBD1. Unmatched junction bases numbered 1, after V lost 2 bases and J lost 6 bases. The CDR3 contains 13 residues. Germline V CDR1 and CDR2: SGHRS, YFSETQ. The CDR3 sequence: CASSFGQGNEQFF. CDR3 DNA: TGCGCCAGCAGCTTCGGACAGGGCAATGAGCAGTTCTTC. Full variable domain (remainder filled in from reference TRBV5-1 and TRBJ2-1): KAGVTQTPRYLIKTRGQQVTLSCSPISGHRSVSWYQQTPGQGLQFLFEYFSETQRNKGNFPGRFSGRQFSNSRSEMNVSTLELGDSALYLCASSFGQGNEQFFGPGTRLTVL.

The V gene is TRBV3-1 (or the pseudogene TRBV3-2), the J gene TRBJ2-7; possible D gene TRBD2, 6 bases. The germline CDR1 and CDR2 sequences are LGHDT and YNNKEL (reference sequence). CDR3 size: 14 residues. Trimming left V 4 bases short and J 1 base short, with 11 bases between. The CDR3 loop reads CASSLEEGSYEQYF. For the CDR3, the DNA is TGTGCCAGCAGCCTAGAGGAGGGGTCCTACGAGCAGTACTTC.

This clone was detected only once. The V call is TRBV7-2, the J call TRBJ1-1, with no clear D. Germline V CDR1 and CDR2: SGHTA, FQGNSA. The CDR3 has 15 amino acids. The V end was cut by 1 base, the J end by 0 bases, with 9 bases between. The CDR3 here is CASSLVQTMNTEAFF. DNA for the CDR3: TGTGCCAGCAGCTTAGTACAGACCATGAACACTGAAGCTTTCTTT. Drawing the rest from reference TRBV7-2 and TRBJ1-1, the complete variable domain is GAGVSQSPSNKVTEKGKDVELRCDPISGHTALYWYRQSLGQGLEFLIYFQGNSAPDKSGLPSDRFSAERTGGSVSTLTIQRTQQEDSAVYLCASSLVQTMNTEAFFGQGTRLTVV.

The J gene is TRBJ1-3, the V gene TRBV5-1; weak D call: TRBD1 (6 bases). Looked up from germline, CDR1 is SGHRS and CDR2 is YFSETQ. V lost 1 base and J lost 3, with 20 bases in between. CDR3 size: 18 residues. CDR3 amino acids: CASSLTTNTGFRGNTIYF. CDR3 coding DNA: TGCGCCAGCAGCTTGACCACCAATACAGGGTTTCGTGGAAACACCATATATTTT.

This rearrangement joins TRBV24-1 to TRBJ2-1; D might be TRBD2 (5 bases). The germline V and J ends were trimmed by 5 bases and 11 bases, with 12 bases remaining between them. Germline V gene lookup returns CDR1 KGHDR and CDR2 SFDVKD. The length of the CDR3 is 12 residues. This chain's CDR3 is CATSGPTGKQFF. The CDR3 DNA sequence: TGTGCCACCAGTGGACCGACGGGAAAGCAGTTCTTC.

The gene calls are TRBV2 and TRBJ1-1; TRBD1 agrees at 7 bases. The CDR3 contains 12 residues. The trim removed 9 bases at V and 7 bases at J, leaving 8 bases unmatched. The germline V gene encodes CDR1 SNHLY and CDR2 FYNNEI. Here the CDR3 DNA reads TGTGCCAGAGGGAAGACAGGGTTTGAAGCTTTCTTT. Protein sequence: CARGKTGFEAFF.

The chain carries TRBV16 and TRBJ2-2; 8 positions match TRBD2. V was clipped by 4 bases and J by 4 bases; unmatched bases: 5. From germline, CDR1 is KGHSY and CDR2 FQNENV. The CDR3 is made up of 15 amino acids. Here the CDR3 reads CASSRGTSGTGELFF. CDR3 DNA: TGTGCCAGCAGCCGAGGTACTAGCGGCACCGGGGAGCTGTTTTTT.

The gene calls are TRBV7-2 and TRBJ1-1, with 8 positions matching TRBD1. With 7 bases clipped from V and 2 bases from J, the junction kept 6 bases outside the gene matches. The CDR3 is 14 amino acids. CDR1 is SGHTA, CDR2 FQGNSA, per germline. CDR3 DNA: TGTGCCAGCACCCAGGGGGCGGTAAACACTGAAGCTTTCTTT. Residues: CASTQGAVNTEAFF.

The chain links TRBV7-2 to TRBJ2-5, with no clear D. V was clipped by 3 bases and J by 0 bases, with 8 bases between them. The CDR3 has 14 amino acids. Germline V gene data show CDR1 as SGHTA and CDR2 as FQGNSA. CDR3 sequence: CASSLRPYQETQYF. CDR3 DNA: TGTGCCAGCAGCTTGCGGCCCTACCAAGAGACCCAGTACTTC. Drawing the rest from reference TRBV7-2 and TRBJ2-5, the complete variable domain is GAGVSQSPSNKVTEKGKDVELRCDPISGHTALYWYRQSLGQGLEFLIYFQGNSAPDKSGLPSDRFSAERTGGSVSTLTIQRTQQEDSAVYLCASSLRPYQETQYFGPGTRLLVL.

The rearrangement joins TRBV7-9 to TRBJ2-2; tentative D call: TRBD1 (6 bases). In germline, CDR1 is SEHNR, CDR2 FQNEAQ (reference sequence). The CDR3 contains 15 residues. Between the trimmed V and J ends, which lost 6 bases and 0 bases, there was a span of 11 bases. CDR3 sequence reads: CASRPGTPNTGELFF. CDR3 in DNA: TGTGCCAGCAGGCCCGGGACACCGAACACCGGGGAGCTGTTTTTT.

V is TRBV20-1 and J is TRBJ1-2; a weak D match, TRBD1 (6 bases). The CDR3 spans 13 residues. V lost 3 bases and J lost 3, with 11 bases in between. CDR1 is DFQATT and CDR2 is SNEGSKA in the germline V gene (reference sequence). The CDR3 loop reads CSASPEGDYGYTF. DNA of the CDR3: TGCAGTGCTAGTCCTGAGGGGGACTATGGCTACACCTTC.

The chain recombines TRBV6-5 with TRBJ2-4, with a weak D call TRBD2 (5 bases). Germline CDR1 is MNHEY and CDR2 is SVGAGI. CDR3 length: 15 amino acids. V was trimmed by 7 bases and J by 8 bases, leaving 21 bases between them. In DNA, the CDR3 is TGTGCCAGCACGGAATACGGAAAGTACGGGGACATTCAGTACTTC. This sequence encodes CASTEYGKYGDIQYF.

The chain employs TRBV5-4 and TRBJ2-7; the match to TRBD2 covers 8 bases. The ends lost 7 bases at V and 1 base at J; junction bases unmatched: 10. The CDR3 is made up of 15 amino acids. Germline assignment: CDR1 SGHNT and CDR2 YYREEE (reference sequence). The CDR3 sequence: CASAPGGGLSYEQYF. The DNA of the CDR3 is TGTGCCAGCGCCCCCGGGGGGGGCTTATCCTACGAGCAGTACTTC.

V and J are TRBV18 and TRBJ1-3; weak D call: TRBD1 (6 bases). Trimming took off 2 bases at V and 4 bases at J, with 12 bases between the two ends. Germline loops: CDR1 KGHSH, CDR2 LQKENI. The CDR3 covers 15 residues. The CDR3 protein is CASSPNRVDGNTIYF. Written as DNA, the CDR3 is TGTGCCAGCTCACCAAACAGGGTGGACGGAAACACCATATATTTT.

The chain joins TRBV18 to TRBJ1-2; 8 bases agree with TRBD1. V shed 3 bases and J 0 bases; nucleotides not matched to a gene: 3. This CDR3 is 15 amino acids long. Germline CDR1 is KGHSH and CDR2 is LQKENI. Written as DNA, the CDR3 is TGTGCCAGCTCACCGACAGGGGAGCCTAACTATGGCTACACCTTC. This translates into CASSPTGEPNYGYTF.

Written as DNA, the CDR3 is TGTGCCAGCAGTTCCCCGGACAGACTCTACGAGCAGTACTTC. Amino acid sequence: CASSSPDRLYEQYF. V and J are TRBV6-8 and TRBJ2-7; D is perhaps TRBD1 (6 bases). CDR3 length: 14 amino acids. Trimming left V 4 bases short and J 3 bases short, with 13 bases between. CDR1 and CDR2 (germline): MNHGY, SAAAGT.

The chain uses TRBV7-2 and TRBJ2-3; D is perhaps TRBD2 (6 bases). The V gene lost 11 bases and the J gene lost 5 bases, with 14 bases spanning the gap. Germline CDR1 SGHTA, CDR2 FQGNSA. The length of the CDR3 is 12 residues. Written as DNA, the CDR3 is TGTGCCGACATTCGGGAGTTAGATACGCAGTATTTT. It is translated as CADIRELDTQYF.